What follows are 26 T cell receptor beta chains derived from one specimen sequenced in a study of T cell responses to AZD1222 COVID-19 vaccine. TCRdb keeps only in-frame clones here, not all; method: immunoSEQ multiplex PCR. The repertoire holds about 120,000 clones, with around 93% as singletons. Material: peripheral blood, obtained on day 0 of AZD1222 vaccination. The receptors originated from an adult in good health.

The chain uses TRBV11-2 and TRBJ2-7; TRBD1 matches at 8 bases. There are 16 residues in the CDR3. Germline CDR1 and CDR2: SGHAT and FQNNGV. The V and J ends lost 5 bases and 6 bases, in that order; junction bases with no gene match: 15. CDR3: CASSPLRRQGAFEQYF. Written as DNA, the CDR3 is TGTGCCAGCAGCCCCCTTCGGAGGCAGGGGGCTTTCGAGCAGTACTTC.

The rearrangement links TRBV24-1 to TRBJ2-1; 8 nucleotides match TRBD1. Trimming at V came to 0 bases and at J to 8 bases, leaving 11 bases not matched to a gene. Germline lookup yields CDR1 KGHDR and CDR2 SFDVKD. The CDR3 has 17 residues. CDR3 loop: CATSDLNRTGGFYEQFF. The CDR3 bases are TGTGCCACCAGTGATTTGAATCGAACAGGGGGTTTCTATGAGCAGTTCTTC.

The rearrangement joins TRBV11-2 to TRBJ2-6; D may match TRBD1 or TRBD2 (7 bases each). V was trimmed by 5 bases and J by 2 bases, leaving 10 bases between them. This CDR3 region has 15 residues. The germline CDR1 and CDR2 sequences are SGHAT and FQNNGV. The CDR3 DNA is TGTGCCAGCAGCCCAGGGGGGGCTGGGGCCAACGTCCTGACTTTC. Protein: CASSPGGAGANVLTF.

The V call is TRBV6-2 or TRBV6-3, the J call TRBJ1-5, with TRBD1 identical over 10 bases. The CDR3 extends over 16 amino acids. Looked up from germline, CDR1 is MNHEY and CDR2 is SVGEGT. V lost 2 bases and J lost 4; bases outside the gene matches: 5. The CDR3 protein is CASSYPDRGPNQPQHF. The CDR3 nucleotides are TGTGCCAGCAGTTACCCCGACAGGGGGCCTAATCAGCCCCAGCATTTT.

The count of this clone is one. The chain's CDR3 is CASSQDHRGGQPQHF. The CDR3 DNA follows: TGCGCCAGCAGCCAAGATCACAGGGGGGGGCAGCCCCAGCATTTT. The chain carries TRBV4-1 and TRBJ1-5, with TRBD1 matching over 8 bases. This CDR3 contains 15 residues. Trimming removed 0 bases from V and 7 bases from J; junction bases left unmatched: 5. Looked up from germline, CDR1 is MGHRA and CDR2 is YSYEKL.

This clone was found once. J is TRBJ1-5 and V is TRBV5-1, with 8 bases that match TRBD1. Germline V lookup: CDR1 SGHRS, CDR2 YFSETQ. The CDR3 length is 15 residues. V was clipped by 1 base and J by 6 bases; unmatched bases: 6. In nucleotides, the CDR3 is TGCGCCAGCAGCTTGAGGTCAGGGGGCGGTCAGCCCCAGCATTTT. Its protein product is CASSLRSGGGQPQHF.

CDR3 nucleotide sequence: TGTGCCGTCATAGGCGACTCCTCCCTCTCCAATGAGCAGTTCTTC. Its protein is CAVIGDSSLSNEQFF. The chain carries TRBV10-3 and TRBJ2-1; no clear D gene. Germline V gene data show CDR1 as ENHRY and CDR2 as SYGVKD. The V end was cut by 11 bases, the J end by 6 bases, with 23 bases between. This CDR3 is built from 15 residues.

The chain recombines TRBV5-6 with TRBJ1-1; tentatively, D is TRBD1 (5 bases). Trimming pared 4 bases from V and 1 base from J, leaving 8 bases between. CDR1 SGHDT and CDR2 YYEEEE come from the germline V gene. The CDR3 is made up of 13 amino acids. In DNA, the CDR3 is TGTGCCAGCAGCCCGGGGGGGAACACTGAAGCTTTCTTT. This encodes CASSPGGNTEAFF. The full variable domain, with the rest looked up from reference TRBV5-6 and TRBJ1-1, is DAGVTQSPTHLIKTRGQQVTLRCSPKSGHDTVSWYQQALGQGPQFIFQYYEEEERQRGNFPDRFSGHQFPNYSSELNVNALLLGDSALYLCASSPGGNTEAFFGQGTRLTVV.

The J gene is TRBJ1-1, the V gene TRBV5-1, with D possibly TRBD1 on 5 matching bases. Germline CDR1 SGHRS, CDR2 YFSETQ. The CDR3 loop spans 15 amino acids. V lost 3 bases, J lost 1 base, and 13 bases lay in between. This CDR3 reads CASSSQGSKNTEAFF. The CDR3 bases are TGCGCCAGCAGCTCCCAGGGTTCTAAGAACACTGAAGCTTTCTTT.

This chain joins TRBV7-8 and TRBJ1-4; D remains unclear. The CDR3 is 15 amino acids. Germline-derived CDR1 and CDR2 are SGHVS and FQNEAQ. Trimming took off 5 bases at V and 5 bases at J, with 15 bases between the two ends. The CDR3 DNA is TGTGCCAGCAGCCCCAGTCGGACGACGAATGAAAAACTGTTTTTT. Amino acid sequence: CASSPSRTTNEKLFF.

This chain links TRBV7-2 with TRBJ1-2; possible D gene TRBD1, 5 bases. There are 16 residues in the CDR3. Germline loops: CDR1 SGHTA, CDR2 FQGNSA. With 5 bases removed from V and 1 base from J, the gap between germline ends came to 17 bases. Written as DNA, the CDR3 is TGTGCCAGCAGCACCCGGACAAGATCGCATAACTATGGCTACACCTTC. Residues: CASSTRTRSHNYGYTF.

This rearrangement joins TRBV18 to TRBJ1-5; 8 bases align to TRBD1. CDR1 is KGHSH, CDR2 LQKENI, per germline. V was clipped by 5 bases and J by 10 bases; unmatched bases: 13. This CDR3 is built from 15 residues. The CDR3, as DNA: TGTGCCAGCTCAAAAGGACAGGGCGGGCTTTTACCCCAGCATTTT. Its protein is CASSKGQGGLLPQHF. The complete variable domain, with remaining parts taken from reference TRBV18 and TRBJ1-5, reads NAGVMQNPRHLVRRRGQEARLRCSPMKGHSHVYWYRQLPEEGLKFMVYLQKENIIDESGMPKERFSAEFPKEGPSILRIQQVVRGDSAAYFCASSKGQGGLLPQHFGDGTRLSIL.

The chain combines TRBV7-8 with TRBJ1-3; D is possibly TRBD1 (5 bases). The CDR3 spans 15 residues. Trimming removed 0 bases from V and 4 bases from J, with 10 bases in between. Germline V gives CDR1 SGHVS, CDR2 FQNEAQ. CDR3 region: CASSLASGGGNTIYF. In DNA, the CDR3 is TGTGCCAGCAGCTTAGCATCGGGGGGAGGAAACACCATATATTTT. Drawing the rest from reference TRBV7-8 and TRBJ1-3, the complete variable domain is GAGVSQSPRYKVAKRGQDVALRCDPISGHVSLFWYQQALGQGPEFLTYFQNEAQLDKSGLPSDRFFAERPEGSVSTLKIQRTQQEDSAVYLCASSLASGGGNTIYFGEGSWLTVV.

The chain is built from TRBV5-6 and TRBJ1-3; no firm D call. V gave up 1 base and J gave up 0 bases, with 8 bases separating them. CDR1 and CDR2 (germline): SGHDT, YYEEEE. The CDR3 sequence is 15 residues long. CDR3 protein: CASSLTDTSGNTIYF. In nucleotides, the CDR3 is TGTGCCAGCAGCTTGACAGATACCTCTGGAAACACCATATATTTT.

The genes are TRBV6-2 or TRBV6-3 and TRBJ2-7; perhaps D is TRBD1 or TRBD2 (5 bases each). The CDR3 runs 15 residues. Trimming pared 2 bases from V and 2 bases from J, leaving 13 bases between. Germline V gives CDR1 MNHEY, CDR2 SVGEGT. This CDR3 is CASSYTGTGTYEQYF. The CDR3 DNA reads TGTGCCAGCAGTTACACCGGGACGGGTACCTACGAGCAGTACTTC.

The chain couples TRBV25-1 to TRBJ2-2; D possibly corresponds to TRBD1 (5 bases). Germline assignment: CDR1 MGHDK and CDR2 SYGVNS. The germline V and J ends were trimmed by 6 bases and 7 bases, with 21 bases remaining between them. The CDR3 loop spans 16 amino acids. The CDR3 here is CASSSPRTLMGGELFF. The DNA of the CDR3 is TGTGCCAGCAGCTCACCCAGGACACTTATGGGCGGGGAGCTGTTTTTT.

The CDR3 spells CASSPRGPSHYTEAFF. As DNA, the CDR3 is TGTGCCAGCAGCCCCCGGGGCCCGAGTCATTACACTGAAGCTTTCTTT. The chain joins TRBV11-3 to TRBJ1-1, with D perhaps matching TRBD1 (5 bases). The CDR3 is 16 amino acids. Germline assignment: CDR1 SGHNT and CDR2 YENEEA. The V and J ends lost 5 bases and 3 bases respectively, with 19 bases between them.

In DNA form, the CDR3 reads TGTGCCAGCAGCCATGCAGGGGGCACCTACGAAGCTTTCTTT. Translated, it gives CASSHAGGTYEAFF. V and J are TRBV3-1 (or the pseudogene TRBV3-2) and TRBJ1-1; 8 bases align to TRBD1. V was pared by 3 bases and J by 8 bases, with 8 bases of the junction left unmatched. Germline V gene sequence: CDR1 LGHDT, CDR2 YNNKEL (reference sequence). The CDR3 covers 14 residues.

The J gene is TRBJ2-1, the V gene TRBV27, with 9 bases that match TRBD2. With V trimmed by 0 bases and J by 9 bases, 6 bases remained unmatched. Germline-derived CDR1 and CDR2 are MNHEY and SMNVEV (reference sequence). The CDR3 sequence is 15 residues long. The CDR3 bases are TGTGCCAGCAGTTTATCTGGCGGGAGGGCCAGTGAGCAGTTCTTC. Encoded protein: CASSLSGGRASEQFF.

This sequence joins TRBV6-5 and TRBJ2-2; possible D gene TRBD1, 7 bases. V gave up 4 bases and J gave up 4 bases, with 13 bases separating them. CDR3 size: 15 residues. The germline gives CDR1 MNHEY, CDR2 SVGAGI. The DNA for the CDR3 is TGTGCCAGCAGTTCCACAGGGGAGGTCACCGGGGAGCTGTTTTTT. Protein sequence: CASSSTGEVTGELFF.

The rearrangement links TRBV7-8 to TRBJ1-5; possible D gene TRBD1, 5 bases. The CDR3 length is 15 residues. Trimming pared 5 bases from V and 3 bases from J, leaving 14 bases between. Germline V gene lookup returns CDR1 SGHVS and CDR2 FQNEAQ. CDR3 loop: CASSPTGGDNQPQHF. DNA for the CDR3: TGTGCCAGCAGCCCAACTGGGGGAGACAATCAGCCCCAGCATTTT.

The rearrangement uses TRBV29-1 and TRBJ1-2; unclear D gene. CDR3 size: 11 residues. Trimming removed 6 bases from V and 5 bases from J, with 10 bases in between. Germline V gene lookup returns CDR1 SQVTM and CDR2 ANQGSEA. CDR3 region: CSVASGYGYTF. CDR3 sequence (DNA): TGCAGCGTAGCTAGCGGGTATGGCTACACCTTC.

This clone has a handful of counts. The chain uses TRBV6-5 and TRBJ2-3; TRBD1 matches 8 bases. CDR3 length equals 15 residues. Looked up from germline, CDR1 is MNHEY and CDR2 is SVGAGI. The V segment lost 6 bases and the J segment 1 base; nucleotides outside the gene matches: 6. The CDR3: CASRGLTGGTDTQYF. The CDR3 nucleotides read TGTGCCAGCAGAGGCCTGACAGGGGGCACAGATACGCAGTATTTT.

This rearrangement joins TRBV5-4 to TRBJ1-2; perhaps TRBD1 as D (5 bases). V lost 2 bases and J 2 bases, leaving 13 bases between the germline ends. CDR1 is SGHNT, CDR2 YYREEE, per germline (reference sequence). The CDR3 loop spans 15 amino acids. The CDR3 bases are TGTGCCAGCAGCTTAGTGGGCCGGGGGAACTATGGCTACACCTTC. Its translation is CASSLVGRGNYGYTF.

V and J are TRBV9 and TRBJ2-7; D not certain. This CDR3 comprises 14 residues. Trimming removed 0 bases at V and 0 bases at J, with 7 bases between. Germline loops: CDR1 SGDLS, CDR2 YYNGEE. CDR3 nucleotide sequence: TGTGCCAGCAGCGTAGGCCTAGACTCCTACGAGCAGTACTTC. Protein sequence: CASSVGLDSYEQYF.

The J gene is TRBJ2-2, the V gene TRBV5-5; the D gene is possibly TRBD2 (5 bases). Looked up from germline, CDR1 is SGHKS and CDR2 is YYEKEE (reference sequence). This CDR3 contains 12 residues. Trimming left V 4 bases short and J 6 bases short, with 7 bases between. The chain's CDR3 is CASSMDSGELFF. The CDR3 DNA reads TGTGCCAGCAGCATGGACTCCGGGGAGCTGTTTTTT.